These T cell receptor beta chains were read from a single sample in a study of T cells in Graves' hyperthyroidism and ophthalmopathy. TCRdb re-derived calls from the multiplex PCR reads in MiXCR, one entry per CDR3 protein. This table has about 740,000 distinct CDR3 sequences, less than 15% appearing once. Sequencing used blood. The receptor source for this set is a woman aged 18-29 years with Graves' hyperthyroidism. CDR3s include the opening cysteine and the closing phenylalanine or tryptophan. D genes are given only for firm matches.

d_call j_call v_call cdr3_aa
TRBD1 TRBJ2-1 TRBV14 CASSQAPRGRMGEQFF
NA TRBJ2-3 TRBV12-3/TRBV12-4 CASSAGVSSTDTQYF
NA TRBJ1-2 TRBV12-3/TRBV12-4 CASSLYSHYGYTF
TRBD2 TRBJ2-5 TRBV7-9 CASSFAGGETQYF
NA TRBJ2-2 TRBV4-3 CASSQSRLNTGELFF
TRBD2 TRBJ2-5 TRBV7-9 CASSLLAGYQETQYF
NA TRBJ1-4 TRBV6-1 CASSARDTGLDEKLFF
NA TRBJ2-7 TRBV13 CASSSRLVSYEQYF
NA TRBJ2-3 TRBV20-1 CSANSESTDTQYF
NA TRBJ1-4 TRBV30 CAWSSHDSNEKLFF
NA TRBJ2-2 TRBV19 CASGLTVNTGELFF
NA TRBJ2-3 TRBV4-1 CASSPLGHGAGFTDTQYF
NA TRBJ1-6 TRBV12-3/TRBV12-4 CASSLLEGWRYLPLHF
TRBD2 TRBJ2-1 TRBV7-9 CASRGLAGVDEQFF
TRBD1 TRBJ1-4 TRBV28 CASSSTGTAVEKLFF
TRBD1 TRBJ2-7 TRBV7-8 CASSSSGTGLYEQYF
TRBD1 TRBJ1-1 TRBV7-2 CASSLDGTGHAFF
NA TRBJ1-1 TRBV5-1 CASSSGGTKKSEAFF
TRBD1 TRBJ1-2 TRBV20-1 CSARDSQGARSGGYTF
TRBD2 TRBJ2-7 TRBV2 CASSVGRGDYEQYF